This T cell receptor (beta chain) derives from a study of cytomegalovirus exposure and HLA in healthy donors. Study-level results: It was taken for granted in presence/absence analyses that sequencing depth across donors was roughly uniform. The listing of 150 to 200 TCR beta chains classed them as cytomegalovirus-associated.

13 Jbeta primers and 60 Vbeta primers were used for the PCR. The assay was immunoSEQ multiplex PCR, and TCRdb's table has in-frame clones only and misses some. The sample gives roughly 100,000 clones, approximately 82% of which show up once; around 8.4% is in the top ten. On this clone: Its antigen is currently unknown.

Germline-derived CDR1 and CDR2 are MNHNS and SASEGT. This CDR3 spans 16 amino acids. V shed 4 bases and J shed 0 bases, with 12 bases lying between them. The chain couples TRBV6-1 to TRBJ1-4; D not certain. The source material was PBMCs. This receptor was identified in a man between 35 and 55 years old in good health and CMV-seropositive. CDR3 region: CASSVPLFATNEKLFF. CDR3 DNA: TGTGCCAGCAGTGTTCCCCTGTTTGCAACTAATGAAAAACTGTTTTTT.